A selection of T cell receptor beta chains follows, all from one sample in a study of cytomegalovirus exposure and HLA in healthy donors. Only in-frame clones appear in the TCRdb table, and some are missing; sequencing was by immunoSEQ multiplex PCR. The profile covers about 130,000 clones, with over 60% appearing a single time and around 3.2% taken by the ten largest. Material: PBMCs. The receptors come from a middle-aged man in good health and CMV-seronegative. Both conserved end residues are trimmed from each CDR3.

AWSAAQEVGNTIY	TRBJ1-3	13	TRBV30
AWSSLTGNQPQH	TRBJ1-5	12	TRBV30
ASSVSGVPQETQY	TRBJ2-5	13	TRBV9
ASSLAASGPQETQY	TRBJ2-5	14	TRBV7-7
ASRPTGQYYGYT	TRBJ1-2	12	TRBV6-5
ASSLGQTGELF	TRBJ2-2	11	TRBV5-1
ASSLALTRASPRDNEQF	TRBJ2-1	17	TRBV7-9
ASSLSAGSGNTIY	TRBJ1-3	13	TRBV27
ASSTAGGDEQY	TRBJ2-7	11	TRBV21-1
ASSVDYSETQY	TRBJ2-5	11	TRBV9
ASREWTANQPQH	TRBJ1-5	12	TRBV19
ATSSETGNTEAF	TRBJ1-1	12	TRBV15
ASSSEPAREQY	TRBJ2-7	11	TRBV7-2
ASSSPRPGGYT	TRBJ1-2	11	TRBV28
ASSSALGQGNTEAF	TRBJ1-1	14	TRBV6-6
ASSFYRGPFATNEKLF	TRBJ1-4	16	TRBV5-6
ASSGASGAGGEQF	TRBJ2-1	13	TRBV2
ASGQGAGEKLF	TRBJ1-4	11	TRBV5-1
ASSQDPPGDVTNEKLF	TRBJ1-4	16	TRBV4-3
ASSYGRYPTNEKLF	TRBJ1-4	14	TRBV6-5
ASSHGREGAF	TRBJ1-1	10	TRBV4-3
AWSAGGRQGERF	TRBJ2-1	12	TRBV30
ASSLQGGGPEAF	TRBJ1-1	12	TRBV27
ASSADRPEGSGAGELF	TRBJ2-2	16	TRBV7-8
ASSQAGGGNGGYT	TRBJ1-2	13	TRBV4-3
AWSGGTGNRGLYEQY	TRBJ2-7	15	TRBV30
ASSRGEGLSYGYT	TRBJ1-2	13	TRBV18
ASSLARLAGAGYEQY	TRBJ2-7	15	TRBV11-2
ASSSSGTGIRYGYT	TRBJ1-2	14	TRBV7-9
ASSKQGTSGDSGANVLT	TRBJ2-6	17	TRBV19